One T cell receptor (beta chain) is described in this entry. Its antigen remains unidentified. CDR3 length equals 12 residues. Trimming removed 3 bases at V and 7 bases at J, with 7 bases between. Germline CDR1 LNHNV, CDR2 YYDKDF (reference sequence). This sample was taken from a study of beta chain features in type 1 diabetes. Each donor gave one heparinised blood draw averaging roughly 100 mL. Broader study findings: Significant though moderate, a shortening of TCRB CDR3s appeared in all four CD4+ subsets of Type 1 diabetes patients. A potential influence of HLA type upon TCRB rearrangement remained unresolved herein. Researchers caution that PCR might favor shorter templates, equally among patients and controls.

Every isolated RNA sample was fully reverse transcribed, so sequencing captured expressed TCRB transcripts. The data were produced by immunoSEQ multiplex PCR, yet TCRdb's version contains in-frame clones alone and is incomplete. Among about 470,000 clones, approximately 30% were seen once, and the ten largest hold about 0.065%. Sequenced input: naive CD4+ T cells from blood. The chain couples TRBV15 to TRBJ1-5; D is unresolved. The sequence derives from a man aged 18 to 30 in good health. Written as DNA, the CDR3 is TGTGCCACCAGCAGCGGGGAGCAGCCCCAGCATTTT. It encodes CATSSGEQPQHF.